The clone carrying this T cell receptor (beta chain) showed up just a few times. TCRdb re-derived calls from the 5' RACE reads in MiXCR, one entry per CDR3 protein. The sample lists some 400,000 distinct CDR3 sequences; approximately 6% were seen once. The data derive from a study of T cells after yellow fever vaccination. V shed 3 bases and J 3 bases; nucleotides not matched to a gene: 14. This CDR3 is 16 amino acids long. CDR1 is DFQATT, CDR2 SNEGSKA, per germline (reference sequence). This receptor was identified in a man aged 25 to 45 who received the YFV17D yellow fever vaccine. This chain uses TRBV20-1 with TRBJ2-7; 7 bases fit TRBD2. The sample was PBMCs, taken 5 days after the yellow fever booster vaccination. CDR3 nucleotides: TGCAGTGCTAGTGGCAGTGAAGGGAGGGTAAGCTACGAGCAGTACTTC. Translating gives CSASGSEGRVSYEQYF.